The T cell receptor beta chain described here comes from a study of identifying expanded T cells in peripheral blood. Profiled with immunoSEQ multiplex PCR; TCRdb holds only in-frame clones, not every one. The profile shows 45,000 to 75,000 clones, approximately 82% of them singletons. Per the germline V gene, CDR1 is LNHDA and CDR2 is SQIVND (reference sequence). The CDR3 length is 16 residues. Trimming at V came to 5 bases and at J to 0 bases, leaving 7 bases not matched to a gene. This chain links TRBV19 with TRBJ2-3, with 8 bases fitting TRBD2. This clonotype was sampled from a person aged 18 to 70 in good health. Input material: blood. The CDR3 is CASSLSSGPSTDTQYF. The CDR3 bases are TGTGCCAGTAGTTTATCTAGCGGGCCTAGCACAGATACGCAGTATTTT. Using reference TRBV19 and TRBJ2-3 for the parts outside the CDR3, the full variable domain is DGGITQSPKYLFRKEGQNVTLSCEQNLNHDAMYWYRQDPGQGLRLIYYSQIVNDFQKGDIAEGYSVSREKKESFPLTVTSAQKNPTAFYLCASSLSSGPSTDTQYFGPGTRLTVL.